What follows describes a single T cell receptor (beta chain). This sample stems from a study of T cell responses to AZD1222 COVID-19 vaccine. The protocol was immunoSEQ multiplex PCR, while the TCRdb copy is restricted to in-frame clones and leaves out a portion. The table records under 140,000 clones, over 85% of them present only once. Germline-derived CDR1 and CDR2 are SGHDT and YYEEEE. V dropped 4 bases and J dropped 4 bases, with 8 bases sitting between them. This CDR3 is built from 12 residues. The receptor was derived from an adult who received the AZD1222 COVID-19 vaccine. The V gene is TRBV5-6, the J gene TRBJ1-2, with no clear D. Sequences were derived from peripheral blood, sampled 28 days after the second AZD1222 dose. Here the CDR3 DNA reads TGTGCCAGCAGCCCAGGCCCCTATGGCTACACCTTC. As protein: CASSPGPYGYTF.